Below are 14 T cell receptor beta chains sequenced from a single sample in a study of identical twins. One entry per CDR3 protein results from TCRdb running MiXCR on the 5' RACE reads. The repertoire consists of hundreds of thousands of distinct CDR3 sequences, with around 20% occurring once and the leading ten covering 4% to 4.5%. The same sample was also used in a study of T cells expressing NK-cell markers.

Sample: PBMCs. The receptor source for this set is a woman aged 18-29 years in good health.

This chain joins TRBV20-1 and TRBJ2-3; D is possibly TRBD1 (6 bases). V was cut by 3 bases and J by 3 bases, with 10 bases left in between. Germline V gives CDR1 DFQATT, CDR2 SNEGSKA (reference sequence). This CDR3 is 13 amino acids long. The CDR3 region is CSASSTGTDTQYF. CDR3 DNA sequence: TGCAGTGCTAGTTCCACAGGGACAGATACGCAGTATTTT.

The chain couples TRBV12-3 or TRBV12-4 to TRBJ2-7; D remains unclear. Trimming left V 2 bases short and J 7 bases short, with 6 bases between. The CDR3 is 11 residues long. CDR3 residues: CASSLTEEQYF. The DNA of the CDR3 is TGTGCCAGCAGTTTAACGGAGGAGCAGTACTTC.

This clonotype was observed a handful of times. This chain connects TRBV10-3 to TRBJ2-5; the match to TRBD2 covers 8 bases. CDR3 length equals 14 residues. Per germline, CDR1 ENHRY and CDR2 SYGVKD. The ends lost 6 bases at V and 5 bases at J; junction bases unmatched: 8. As DNA, the CDR3 is TGTGCCATCAGGGACAAAGCGGGAGTGGAGACCCAGTACTTC. Its protein is CAIRDKAGVETQYF.

This clonotype came up a few times. This chain connects TRBV10-3 to TRBJ2-1; possibly TRBD2 for D (5 bases). CDR1 and CDR2 from the germline V gene are ENHRY and SYGVKD. The CDR3 runs to 13 residues. This chain's CDR3 is CAIPGDSDNEQFF. The CDR3 DNA sequence: TGTGCAATACCTGGGGATAGCGACAATGAGCAGTTCTTC.

This clonotype was counted between two and nine times. The chain uses TRBV20-1 and TRBJ2-2; TRBD1 matches at 8 bases. The junction had 2 bases not matched to a gene; V was cut back by 3 bases and J by 8 bases. Germline lookup yields CDR1 DFQATT and CDR2 SNEGSKA (reference sequence). CDR3 size: 12 residues. CDR3 sequence (DNA): TGCAGTGCTAGTCAGGGGGCAGGGGAGCTGTTTTTT. It specifies CSASQGAGELFF.

This clonotype was seen a handful of times. This chain links TRBV5-1 with TRBJ2-1; TRBD2 matches at 7 bases. Germline loops: CDR1 SGHRS, CDR2 YFSETQ. This CDR3 region has 15 residues. Trimming took 4 bases from V and 3 from J; bases not matched to a gene: 7. The CDR3 DNA reads TGCGCCAGCAGCGTAGGGCTAGCGGTCTACAATGAGCAGTTCTTC. Amino acids: CASSVGLAVYNEQFF.

The V and J genes are TRBV20-1 and TRBJ1-2; D gene uncertain. This CDR3 is 14 amino acids long. V was pared by 1 base and J by 7 bases, with 16 bases between. The germline gives CDR1 DFQATT, CDR2 SNEGSKA (reference sequence). CDR3: CSARARPGLVGYTF. The CDR3 DNA reads TGCAGTGCTAGAGCCCGCCCCGGGTTAGTTGGCTACACCTTC.

The chain recombines TRBV12-3 or TRBV12-4 with TRBJ2-2; the D call may be TRBD1 or TRBD2 (5 bases each). The CDR3 runs 12 residues. V lost 10 bases and J lost 3, with 9 bases in between. CDR3 sequence (DNA): TGTGCCACCGGGACGGACACCGGGGAGCTGTTTTTT. Translated: CATGTDTGELFF.

The rearrangement links TRBV6-5 to TRBJ2-1, with a weak D call TRBD2 (8 bases). The length of the CDR3 is 18 residues. Per germline, CDR1 MNHEY and CDR2 SVGAGI. Between the trimmed V and J ends, which lost 2 bases and 9 bases, there was a span of 26 bases. The CDR3 DNA reads as TGTGCCAGCAGTTACCCATCCTCAGGGGGTAGCGGGATGTTTGAGCAGTTCTTC. Encoded protein: CASSYPSSGGSGMFEQFF.

The genes are TRBV2 and TRBJ2-1; no clear D gene. V was cut by 2 bases and J by 5 bases, with 7 bases left in between. The CDR3 is 13 residues long. Germline V CDR1 and CDR2: SNHLY, FYNNEI. The CDR3 sequence is CASSELDDNEQFF. CDR3 in DNA: TGTGCCAGCAGTGAATTAGACGACAATGAGCAGTTCTTC. The complete variable domain, with remaining parts taken from reference TRBV2 and TRBJ2-1, reads EPEVTQTPSHQVTQMGQEVILRCVPISNHLYFYWYRQILGQKVEFLVSFYNNEISEKSEIFDDQFSVERPDGSNFTLKIRSTKLEDSAMYFCASSELDDNEQFFGPGTRLTVL.

This clonotype was seen only a few times. The gene calls are TRBV27 and TRBJ2-1, with D unresolved. Germline assignment: CDR1 MNHEY and CDR2 SMNVEV (reference sequence). The CDR3 spans 12 residues. Deletions cut 6 bases from V and 5 bases from J, with 8 bases between. The CDR3 loop reads CASSEMNNEQFF. Written as DNA, the CDR3 is TGTGCCAGCAGCGAGATGAACAATGAGCAGTTCTTC.

There are a few counts of this clonotype. The rearrangement joins TRBV5-1 to TRBJ1-1; D remains unclear. V was shortened by 5 bases and J by 9 bases, with 17 bases between the two germline ends. From germline, CDR1 is SGHRS and CDR2 YFSETQ. The CDR3 runs 13 residues. The chain's CDR3 is CASRGEGKAQAFF. The CDR3 DNA reads TGCGCCAGCAGGGGTGAAGGAAAAGCCCAAGCTTTCTTT.

This chain uses TRBV4-1 with TRBJ2-5, with a weak D call TRBD2 (7 bases). The CDR3 spans 15 residues. Per germline, CDR1 MGHRA and CDR2 YSYEKL. Trimming removed 0 bases from V and 4 bases from J, with 12 bases in between. CDR3 protein: CASSQDRGGGETQYF. Here the CDR3 DNA reads TGCGCCAGCAGCCAAGATCGAGGGGGGGGAGAGACCCAGTACTTC.

This clonotype was observed at least ten times. One end of the junction varies from germline; a read error may be responsible. The rearrangement uses TRBV2 and TRBJ2-1; possibly TRBD1 for D (6 bases). Germline V gene lookup returns CDR1 SNHLY and CDR2 FYNNEI. The CDR3 consists of 12 residues. The CDR3 DNA follows: TGTGCCAGCAGTCAGATGACAGGTCAAGGGATCTTC. This translates into CASSQMTGQGIF.